These 21 T cell receptor beta chains were sequenced from one sample in a study of T cell changes during pregnancy in multiple sclerosis. TCRdb keeps only in-frame clones here, not all; method: immunoSEQ multiplex PCR. Of around 35,000 clones in the sample, roughly 88% are singletons; the top ten hold roughly 4.8%. The starting material was CD8+ T cells from peripheral blood mononuclear cells, obtained after pregnancy. The receptor source for this set is a female donor with multiple sclerosis, enrolled in a pregnancy study.

The chain employs TRBV6-5 and TRBJ2-7; 7 bases agree with TRBD2. This CDR3 has 12 residues. With 10 bases clipped from V and 2 bases from J, the junction kept 5 bases outside the gene matches. Germline V gene data show CDR1 as MNHEY and CDR2 as SVGAGI. CDR3 amino acids: CATYGRTYEQYF. CDR3 DNA sequence: TGTGCCACCTACGGGAGGACCTACGAGCAGTACTTC.

By proportion, this clone is medium-sized (0.01 to 0.1%). This chain links TRBV6-4 with TRBJ2-1; 10 nucleotides agree with TRBD2. The CDR3 is 14 amino acids. Germline CDR1 is MRHNA and CDR2 is SNTAGT. J lost 6 bases, V lost 2 bases, and 1 base had no gene match. As DNA, the CDR3 is TGTGCCAGCAGTGACAGCGGGGGGGCCAATGAGCAGTTCTTC. This sequence encodes CASSDSGGANEQFF.

The chain couples TRBV7-6 to TRBJ1-5, with 12 positions matching TRBD1. Germline values: CDR1 SGHVS, CDR2 FNYEAQ. The CDR3 length is 15 residues. With V trimmed by 3 bases and J by 9 bases, 6 bases remained unmatched. CDR3 region: CASSLSGTGGWPQHF. The DNA of the CDR3 is TGTGCCAGCAGCTTGTCCGGGACAGGGGGCTGGCCCCAGCATTTT.

The CDR3 region has the DNA TGTGCCAGCAGCTTAGTGCTGGGGGCGCGGACCGGGGAGCTGTTTTTT. Translating it yields CASSLVLGARTGELFF. V usage is TRBV13 and J usage is TRBJ2-2, with D tentatively TRBD1 (6 bases). Germline V gene sequence: CDR1 PRHDT, CDR2 FYEKMQ (reference sequence). The CDR3 runs 16 residues. V dropped 1 base and J dropped 5 bases, with 14 bases sitting between them.

This chain connects TRBV7-2 to TRBJ1-1; D call uncertain. Trimming left V 8 bases short and J 1 base short, with 11 bases between. The CDR3 sequence is 13 residues long. Germline V gene lookup returns CDR1 SGHTA and CDR2 FQGNSA. As DNA, the CDR3 is TGTGCCAGCGGATTTTCGGGGAACACTGAAGCTTTCTTT. It translates to CASGFSGNTEAFF.

The CDR3 reads CAWSGVTSGGRYEQFF. The CDR3 DNA follows: TGTGCCTGGAGTGGGGTTACTAGCGGGGGGAGGTATGAGCAGTTCTTC. This rearrangement joins TRBV30 to TRBJ2-1; TRBD2 agrees at 12 bases. V trimming: 1 base; J trimming: 8 bases; junction bases outside the gene matches: 9. Germline values: CDR1 GTSNPN, CDR2 SVGIG (reference sequence). The CDR3 consists of 16 residues.

This chain joins TRBV9 and TRBJ2-2, with 7 positions matching TRBD1. The CDR3 is 16 amino acids. CDR1 is SGDLS, CDR2 YYNGEE, per germline. Trimming removed 4 bases from V and 6 bases from J; junction bases left unmatched: 12. CDR3 in amino acids: CASSPGGPSISGELFF. For the CDR3, the DNA is TGTGCCAGCAGCCCAGGGGGACCAAGTATCTCCGGGGAGCTGTTTTTT.

J is TRBJ1-3 and V is TRBV14; D remains ambiguous. The germline V gene has CDR1 SGHDN and CDR2 FVKESK. This CDR3 is 14 amino acids long. Between the trimmed V and J ends, which lost 2 bases and 1 base, there was a span of 6 bases. CDR3: CASSQRGSGNTIYF. CDR3 coding DNA: TGTGCCAGCAGCCAACGGGGTTCTGGAAACACCATATATTTT.

In its sample, this clone was seen a few times. The chain combines TRBV4-3 with TRBJ2-1; perhaps TRBD2 as D (7 bases). V was trimmed by 0 bases and J by 7 bases, leaving 16 bases between them. The CDR3 runs 16 residues. Germline V CDR1 and CDR2: LGHNA, YSLEER. CDR3 sequence: CASSQDMAGAPNEQFF. The CDR3 region has the DNA TGCGCCAGCAGCCAAGACATGGCGGGGGCCCCTAATGAGCAGTTCTTC.

This chain joins TRBV9 and TRBJ2-5, with TRBD2 matching over 11 bases. V lost 3 bases to trimming and J lost 6 bases; unmatched junction nucleotides: 4. The length of the CDR3 is 14 residues. CDR1 is SGDLS and CDR2 is YYNGEE in the germline V gene. CDR3 sequence reads: CASSGLAGRKTQYF. CDR3 bases: TGTGCCAGCAGCGGACTAGCGGGGAGGAAGACCCAGTACTTC.

The chain uses TRBV5-6 and TRBJ2-7, with TRBD2 matching over 8 bases. V lost 2 bases, J lost 2 bases, and 3 bases stayed unmatched. The germline gives CDR1 SGHDT, CDR2 YYEEEE. This CDR3 is 14 amino acids long. As DNA, the CDR3 is TGTGCCAGCAGCTTCGGGGGGGTTACCTACGAGCAGTACTTC. Its protein product is CASSFGGVTYEQYF.

Relative to its sample, this clone is large. The V call is TRBV6-1, the J call TRBJ1-2; TRBD1 agrees at 7 bases. The CDR3 consists of 15 residues. CDR1 MNHNS and CDR2 SASEGT come from the germline V gene. J was trimmed by 8 bases and V by 6 bases; bases with no gene match: 15. CDR3 sequence reads: CASRAYRGPKQGYTF. The CDR3 nucleotides read TGTGCCAGCAGAGCATACAGGGGCCCCAAGCAGGGCTACACCTTC.

This clone appeared a single time. The CDR3 protein is CASSVGPGGAADTQYF. The DNA of the CDR3 is TGTGCCAGCAGCGTAGGGCCCGGGGGGGCCGCAGATACGCAGTATTTT. V usage is TRBV9 and J usage is TRBJ2-3; 8 bases match TRBD2. This CDR3 has 16 amino acids. CDR1 is SGDLS, CDR2 YYNGEE, per germline. V was clipped by 0 bases and J by 4 bases; unmatched bases: 7.

This sequence joins TRBV6-6 and TRBJ2-7; TRBD2 agrees at 12 bases. The CDR3 totals 13 residues. CDR1 is MNHNY and CDR2 is SVGAGI in the germline V gene (reference sequence). V was pared by 8 bases and J by 2 bases, with 1 base of the junction left unmatched. CDR3 DNA sequence: TGTGCCAGCGGACTAGCGGGAACCTACGAGCAGTACTTC. The encoded protein is CASGLAGTYEQYF.

The genes are TRBV6-4 and TRBJ2-2, with a possible D match to TRBD1 (6 bases). This CDR3 region has 15 residues. Trimming left V 2 bases short and J 5 bases short, with 12 bases between. Germline V lookup: CDR1 MRHNA, CDR2 SNTAGT. DNA of the CDR3: TGTGCCAGCAGTGACCGGGCAGGGGAGACCGGGGAGCTGTTTTTT. It translates to CASSDRAGETGELFF.

This chain uses TRBV12-5 with TRBJ2-2, with 12 nucleotides matching TRBD2. V dropped 5 bases and J dropped 4; count of bases not matched to a gene: 2. Germline CDR1 and CDR2: LGHNT and FRNRAP. The CDR3 has 15 residues. CDR3 protein: CASGLAGGATGELFF. DNA of the CDR3: TGTGCTAGTGGTCTAGCGGGGGGGGCCACCGGGGAGCTGTTTTTT.

V usage is TRBV30 and J usage is TRBJ1-2; D not certain. CDR1 is GTSNPN, CDR2 SVGIG, per germline (reference sequence). Trimming shortened V by 0 bases and J by 5 bases, and 10 bases separated the two germline ends. The CDR3 runs to 13 residues. The CDR3 region has the DNA TGTGCCTGGAGTGTAGGAGGGATGTATGGCTACACCTTC. It specifies CAWSVGGMYGYTF.

The chain joins TRBV6-5 to TRBJ1-1; D is unclear. Trimming took 0 bases from V and 4 from J, leaving 12 bases between them. Germline V lookup: CDR1 MNHEY, CDR2 SVGAGI. CDR3 size: 15 residues. CDR3 loop: CASSYSRAGSTEAFF. The CDR3 DNA reads TGTGCCAGCAGTTACTCAAGGGCGGGGAGCACTGAAGCTTTCTTT.

CDR3 protein: CASSLPGLAGEQFF. Written as DNA, the CDR3 is TGTGCCAGCAGTCTCCCTGGGCTAGCCGGTGAGCAGTTCTTC. V is TRBV6-6 and J is TRBJ2-1; possible D gene TRBD2, 5 bases. The CDR3 is 14 residues long. The V end was cut by 5 bases, the J end by 9 bases, with 17 bases between. Germline loops: CDR1 MNHNY, CDR2 SVGAGI (reference sequence).

The CDR3 DNA follows: TGTGCCATCGGCCGCCAGCCCCAGCATTTT. The encoded protein is CAIGRQPQHF. This chain joins TRBV10-3 and TRBJ1-5; D is unclear. This CDR3 has 10 residues. Germline CDR1 is ENHRY and CDR2 is SYGVKD. V lost 8 bases to trimming and J lost 7 bases, with 6 bases between them.

The rearrangement links TRBV19 to TRBJ2-5; D might be TRBD1 (5 bases). The CDR3 consists of 14 residues. Germline CDR1 reads LNHDA; CDR2 reads SQIVND (reference sequence). The ends were cut back, 2 bases at V and 4 bases at J, with 11 bases in the middle. Here the CDR3 reads CASSIQGSGETQYF. CDR3 in DNA: TGTGCCAGTAGTATACAGGGTTCGGGAGAGACCCAGTACTTC. The variable domain in full, completed from reference TRBV19 and TRBJ2-5, reads DGGITQSPKYLFRKEGQNVTLSCEQNLNHDAMYWYRQDPGQGLRLIYYSQIVNDFQKGDIAEGYSVSREKKESFPLTVTSAQKNPTAFYLCASSIQGSGETQYFGPGTRLLVL.